This entry concerns a single TCR beta chain. What it binds is not known. The trim removed 3 bases at V and 4 bases at J, leaving 12 bases unmatched. CDR1 is MNHGY and CDR2 is SVAAGI in the germline V gene. The CDR3 loop spans 17 amino acids. The data derive from a study of regulatory T cells in long-lasting Graves disease. General study points: Segments TRBV28, TRBJ1-2 and TRBJ2-5 showed preferential usage in persistent disease.

Investigators prepared the TCR beta libraries by applying iRepertoire HTBI primers and Arm-PCR of CDR3 regions. TCRdb re-derived calls from the multiplex PCR reads in MiXCR, one entry per CDR3 protein. The sample carries fewer than 650,000 distinct CDR3 sequences, around 17% recorded once. Time point: newly diagnosed GD, antithyroid drugs for less than 3 months. Scientists built the TCR library using RNA that was extracted from PBMCs. All patients originated from an endocrinology department located in Xi'an, China. These same data were also listed under a study on T cells in Graves' hyperthyroidism and ophthalmopathy.

This specimen was peripheral blood mononuclear cells (PBMCs), taken at new diagnosis, from a patient treated with antithyroid drugs. V and J are TRBV6-9 and TRBJ2-7, with TRBD1 matching over 10 bases. This receptor was identified in a woman aged 25 to 39 with Graves disease. The DNA for the CDR3 is TGTGCCAGCAGTTACTCCTACCCCCGGACAGGGGGGTACGAGCAGTACTTC. Translating gives CASSYSYPRTGGYEQYF.